This entry describes one TCR beta chain. What antigen it recognizes has not been identified. The junction and the germline gene differ at one end; a read error may be behind it. The sample comes from a study of blood T cells in healthy people across ages (dated by TCRdb to about 2015). In the study overall: In model experiments, template switching captured roughly one uniquely barcoded TCR beta cDNA molecule for every two T cells. Using deep sequencing normalized with unique cDNA molecular identifiers, the study measured how TCR beta repertoire diversity changes with age. Four age groups were formed from the donors: young (average approximately 15 years), middle-aged (just under 40), aged (approximately 60) and long-lived (less than 85). To avoid experimental bias, donors of different ages were randomly spread across the sequencing lanes. Two additional independent replicas of 1 million unique cDNA reads from the same blood draw were analyzed for two donors (one aged 18 to 29 and one aged 80 or older). What the research found in general, with its limitations: Donor CMV infection status was unknown, potentially confounding age-related changes in expanded clonotypes. Because profiling used bulk unsorted PBMCs, naive and antigen-experienced compartments could not be compared conclusively. Estimates of total diversity based on one million sequenced T cells were regarded as lower bounds and as underestimates. The long-lived group showed more naive CD4+ T cells, fewer expanded clones and increased TCR diversity than the aged group, suggesting age selection. There was a strong correlation between observed TCR beta diversity and the percentage of naive T cells measured by flow cytometry. As age increased, observed TCR beta diversity per million T cells dropped in a roughly linear way, and a significant reduction was already evident by age about 40.

Systemically healthy Caucasian individuals from Russia, some 38 in total and aged roughly 6 to 100 years, were included as donors. Around 10 milliliters of peripheral blood were collected from each donor into EDTA-treated Vacutainer tubes. PBMCs were isolated by Ficoll-Paque density-gradient centrifugation, with at least 6.5 million obtained per sample. Total RNA was extracted from PBMCs with Trizol reagent, with at least 6 micrograms obtained per sample. The percentages of naive CD45RAhigh/CD27high T cells were determined by flow cytometry on a PBMC aliquot from every donor. Libraries were built with 5' RACE. Sequenced on an Illumina HiSeq 2500. The second PCR ran for about 7 to 11 cycles and used a J-beta primer mix along with a sample-barcoded 5' primer. A template-switch 5' adaptor carrying 12 random nucleotides introduced a unique molecular identifier onto each TCR beta cDNA molecule. At least 2.5 million CDR3-containing paired-end reads were obtained from each sample. First-strand cDNA was synthesized from all RNA with the Mint cDNA synthesis kit, primed by a TRBC-specific oligonucleotide. Following uracil-DNA glycosylase treatment, all cDNA underwent a first 18-cycle PCR with the universal primers M1SS and BC2_uni_R. The source study handled its data this way. Normalization of each sample was performed by random selection of 1 million high-quality reads, each carrying a distinct molecular identifier. Instead of being binned into consensus sequences, reads that shared molecular identifiers were thrown out. MiTCR, with a Q25 quality threshold and the strictest error-elimination algorithm, was used for CDR3 identification, clonotype clustering and error correction. A nonparametric unseen species model with Euler transformation was used to estimate a lower bound on total TCR beta diversity. TCRdb reprocessed the public reads (quality trimming at Q25 with fastp, clone calling with MiXCR) and kept in-frame beta chains. Identical CDR3 protein sequences are pooled into one entry, listed with their most common genes and DNA. The V and J calls reflect TCRdb's pipeline rather than the authors' work. Across this sample there are just over 800,000 distinct CDR3 sequences, with approximately 65% seen only once. 25% to 35% of the sample rests with the top ten.

From the cysteine through the phenylalanine, the CDR3 covers 15 amino acids. Of all the DNA, just the CDR3 is kept, 45 bases in frame from base 1. Reading the germline V gene gives CDR1 SGHDT and CDR2 YYEEEE. Specimen: blood. The V and J genes are TRBV5-6 and TRBJ1-4; D gene: possibly TRBD1, on 5 matching bases. The TCR comes from a young man in good health. The DNA is as follows: TGTGCCGGCAGCTCCTTACAGGAGCTTAATGAAAAACTGTTTTTT. This yields the protein CAGSSLQELNEKLFF. The reference TRBV5-6 and TRBJ1-4 proteins fill in what lies around the CDR3, so the full variable domain reads DAGVTQSPTHLIKTRGQQVTLRCSPKSGHDTVSWYQQALGQGPQFIFQYYEEEERQRGNFPDRFSGHQFPNYSSELNVNALLLGDSALYLCAGSSLQELNEKLFFGSGTQLSVL.